The next 31 T cell receptor beta chains were all read from a single sample in a study of CD8 T cells in ankylosing spondylitis. Each CDR3 protein gets one entry after TCRdb re-called the 5' RACE reads with MiXCR. Of 180,000 or so distinct CDR3 sequences detected, roughly 11% appear once; the ten largest clones hold 25% to 35%. The specimen sequenced was blood, either unsorted or a sorted T cell fraction (not recorded which). These receptors came from a male donor with ankylosing spondylitis or in good health (not recorded which).

This clonotype was detected ten times or more. V and J are TRBV29-1 and TRBJ1-2, with 9 positions matching TRBD1. The CDR3 is made up of 14 amino acids. V dropped 4 bases and J dropped 2; count of bases not matched to a gene: 5. Per germline, CDR1 SQVTM and CDR2 ANQGSEA. CDR3: CSVAETGGNYGYTF. For the CDR3, the DNA is TGCAGCGTTGCGGAGACAGGGGGGAACTATGGCTACACCTTC.

There are many counts of this clonotype. CDR3 loop: CASSPRAPNTEAFF. The CDR3 nucleotides read TGCGCCAGCAGCCCGCGCGCTCCGAACACTGAAGCTTTCTTT. The chain links TRBV4-3 to TRBJ1-1; D unresolved. Germline values: CDR1 LGHNA, CDR2 YSLEER. Trimming pared 4 bases from V and 1 base from J, leaving 10 bases between. The CDR3 totals 14 residues.

This clonotype was counted once. The V and J genes are TRBV5-1 and TRBJ1-4; 9 positions agree with TRBD1. CDR3 size: 15 residues. CDR1 is SGHRS and CDR2 is YFSETQ in the germline V gene. The V and J ends lost 3 bases and 5 bases, in that order; junction bases with no gene match: 5. The CDR3 DNA is TGCGCCAGCAGCTCGGGACAGGGAGTAAATGAAAAACTGTTTTTT. Translating gives CASSSGQGVNEKLFF.

This clonotype was seen at least ten times. The chain has TRBV20-1 and TRBJ1-1, with D perhaps TRBD1 (5 bases). V was trimmed by 2 bases and J by 1 base, leaving 11 bases between them. This CDR3 is 14 amino acids long. CDR1 is DFQATT and CDR2 is SNEGSKA in the germline V gene (reference sequence). The CDR3 loop is CSARWGLENTEAFF. As DNA, the CDR3 is TGCAGTGCTAGATGGGGGTTAGAGAACACTGAAGCTTTCTTT.

In this sample, this clonotype turned up many times. This sequence joins TRBV28 and TRBJ1-2; D is possibly TRBD1 (5 bases). This CDR3 has 14 residues. V was shortened by 6 bases and J by 8 bases, with 19 bases between the two germline ends. CDR1 and CDR2 from the germline V gene are MDHEN and SYDVKM. The chain's CDR3 is CASRPTGTSRGYTF. The DNA of the CDR3 is TGTGCCAGCAGACCAACGGGGACCTCTAGGGGCTACACCTTC.

This clonotype was found many times. This chain joins TRBV29-1 and TRBJ1-1; 8 bases are a match to TRBD1. Per the germline V gene, CDR1 is SQVTM and CDR2 is ANQGSEA. This CDR3 contains 11 residues. The ends lost 7 bases at V and 9 bases at J; junction bases unmatched: 7. The CDR3 bases are TGCAGCGGCGGGACAGGAGGGCAAGCTTTCTTT. It codes for CSGGTGGQAFF.

In its sample, this clonotype was seen many times. J is TRBJ1-6 and V is TRBV3-1; weak D call: TRBD1 (5 bases). Trimming stripped 1 base from V and 11 bases from J, with 15 bases between. This CDR3 has 15 amino acids. Germline loops: CDR1 LGHDT, CDR2 YNNKEL (reference sequence). The DNA for the CDR3 is TGTGCCAGCAGCCAAGTTCCCGGGGACGAGGCACCCCTCCACTTT. Translating it yields CASSQVPGDEAPLHF.

This sequence joins TRBV12-3 or TRBV12-4 and TRBJ2-3, with D tentatively TRBD2 (5 bases). The CDR3 has 14 amino acids. The V and J ends lost 3 bases and 0 bases respectively, with 7 bases between them. Here the CDR3 reads CASSFRGSTDTQYF. For the CDR3, the DNA is TGTGCCAGCAGTTTCAGAGGGAGCACAGATACGCAGTATTTT.

This clonotype was seen ten or more times. This chain joins TRBV12-3 or TRBV12-4 and TRBJ2-5; perhaps TRBD1 as D (5 bases). Trimming took 1 base from V and 7 from J, leaving 13 bases between them. The length of the CDR3 is 14 residues. The CDR3: CASSLVTATGTQYF. CDR3 nucleotides: TGTGCCAGCAGTTTAGTGACAGCTACAGGGACCCAGTACTTC.

This clonotype was counted many times. The chain links TRBV6-4 to TRBJ2-2, with D unclear. Per the germline V gene, CDR1 is MRHNA and CDR2 is SNTAGT. The CDR3 has 13 residues. Between the trimmed V and J ends, which lost 0 bases and 3 bases, there was a span of 2 bases. CDR3 loop: CASSDSDTGELFF. CDR3 sequence (DNA): TGTGCCAGCAGTGACTCGGACACCGGGGAGCTGTTTTTT.

The sample holds many counts of this clonotype. The chain combines TRBV6-5 with TRBJ1-2, with 9 bases fitting TRBD1. J was trimmed by 5 bases and V by 3 bases; bases with no gene match: 10. The CDR3 has 16 residues. Germline CDR1 MNHEY, CDR2 SVGAGI. The CDR3 spells CASSYSRVDRGYGYTF. The CDR3 region has the DNA TGTGCCAGCAGTTATTCCCGGGTCGACAGGGGGTATGGCTACACCTTC.

This clonotype was seen many times. The rearrangement joins TRBV25-1 to TRBJ2-2; D perhaps matches TRBD1 (5 bases). CDR1 is MGHDK and CDR2 is SYGVNS in the germline V gene. V was clipped by 1 base and J by 2 bases, with 8 bases between them. This CDR3 has 15 amino acids. CDR3: CASSELGVNTGELFF. DNA for the CDR3: TGTGCCAGCAGTGAATTAGGGGTTAACACCGGGGAGCTGTTTTTT.

In this sample, this clonotype turned up many times. The rearrangement joins TRBV6-1 to TRBJ2-6, with TRBD2 matching 11 bases. Losses at the gene ends were 6 bases for V and 2 bases for J; bases not matched to a gene: 6. Per germline, CDR1 MNHNS and CDR2 SASEGT. The CDR3 contains 17 residues. The CDR3 here is CASRVAGGLTGANVLTF. DNA for the CDR3: TGTGCCAGCAGAGTAGCGGGAGGGCTCACTGGGGCCAACGTCCTGACTTTC.

This clonotype was detected a few times. The genes are TRBV7-2 and TRBJ1-1; possible D gene TRBD1, 6 bases. This CDR3 has 11 amino acids. Trimming took 4 bases from V and 7 from J, leaving 7 bases between them. Germline loops: CDR1 SGHTA, CDR2 FQGNSA. The CDR3 region is CASSYRVEAFF. CDR3 DNA sequence: TGTGCCAGCAGCTACAGGGTTGAAGCTTTCTTT.

This clonotype has a handful of counts. The genes are TRBV10-3 and TRBJ1-2; D is unresolved. V lost 5 bases and J lost 1, with 14 bases in between. CDR1 and CDR2 (germline): ENHRY, SYGVKD. The CDR3 runs 15 residues. This CDR3 is CAISSNKDGNYGYTF. The CDR3 region has the DNA TGTGCCATCAGTTCCAACAAGGACGGTAACTATGGCTACACCTTC.

This clonotype was observed a handful of times. This chain uses TRBV20-1 with TRBJ1-4; tentatively, D is TRBD1 (5 bases). CDR1 is DFQATT and CDR2 is SNEGSKA in the germline V gene (reference sequence). Between the trimmed V and J ends, which lost 0 bases and 3 bases, there was a span of 23 bases. CDR3 length equals 19 residues. CDR3 bases: TGCAGTGCTAGAGATTCAGCAAACAGGAACTTCGGGGCTAATGAAAAACTGTTTTTT. Translation: CSARDSANRNFGANEKLFF.

This clonotype was seen repeatedly, ten times or more. The chain has TRBV29-1 and TRBJ1-4; D is perhaps TRBD1 (5 bases). CDR3 length: 13 amino acids. Trimming took 2 bases from V and 6 from J, leaving 10 bases between them. The V gene's germline CDR1 is SQVTM and CDR2 ANQGSEA. Here the CDR3 DNA reads TGCAGCGTTGAAATGGGGCCGGATGAAAAACTGTTTTTT. Protein: CSVEMGPDEKLFF. The entire variable domain, with the rest obtained from reference TRBV29-1 and TRBJ1-4, is as follows: SAVISQKPSRDICQRGTSLTIQCQVDSQVTMMFWYRQQPGQSLTLIATANQGSEATYESGFVIDKFPISRPNLTFSTLTVSNMSPEDSSIYLCSVEMGPDEKLFFGSGTQLSVL.

The chain is built from TRBV12-3 or TRBV12-4 and TRBJ2-6; D gene unclear. The CDR3 is 16 residues long. As DNA, the CDR3 is TGTACCATCAGTCCGGCTGCTAGCTCTGGGGCCAACGTCCTGACTTTC. Translating gives CTISPAASSGANVLTF.

The chain joins TRBV13 to TRBJ2-1; 12 bases are shared with TRBD1. Trimming cost V 5 bases and J 2 bases; bases outside gene matches: 13. Germline assignment: CDR1 PRHDT and CDR2 FYEKMQ (reference sequence). The CDR3 runs to 19 residues. The CDR3, as DNA: TGTGCCAGCAGCCCCGGGACAGGGGGCGGCAGCGGGACCTACAATGAGCAGTTCTTC. Protein: CASSPGTGGGSGTYNEQFF.

The table lists this clonotype with many counts. The chain uses TRBV12-3 or TRBV12-4 and TRBJ1-5; D unclear. The CDR3 sequence is 14 residues long. V was clipped by 3 bases and J by 0 bases, with 6 bases between them. In nucleotides, the CDR3 is TGTGCCAGCAGTTTTACCGTTAGCAATCAGCCCCAGCATTTT. The encoded protein is CASSFTVSNQPQHF.

In its sample, this clonotype was seen many times. The rearrangement uses TRBV5-1 and TRBJ1-1; maybe TRBD1 (5 bases). This CDR3 has 17 residues. CDR1 SGHRS and CDR2 YFSETQ come from the germline V gene. Deletions cut 4 bases from V and 5 bases from J, with 24 bases between. CDR3 loop: CASSRTPEMGPGTEAFF. The DNA for the CDR3 is TGCGCCAGCAGCAGGACCCCTGAAATGGGGCCGGGGACTGAAGCTTTCTTT. The variable domain in full, completed from reference TRBV5-1 and TRBJ1-1, reads KAGVTQTPRYLIKTRGQQVTLSCSPISGHRSVSWYQQTPGQGLQFLFEYFSETQRNKGNFPGRFSGRQFSNSRSEMNVSTLELGDSALYLCASSRTPEMGPGTEAFFGQGTRLTVV.

This clonotype has ten or more counts. This chain uses TRBV12-3 or TRBV12-4 with TRBJ2-1; D perhaps matches TRBD1 (7 bases). The CDR3 loop spans 16 amino acids. The germline V and J ends were trimmed by 7 bases and 1 base, with 17 bases remaining between them. The CDR3 is CASTSGQGGSYNEQFF. As DNA, the CDR3 is TGTGCCAGCACCAGCGGCCAGGGGGGATCCTACAATGAGCAGTTCTTC.

V is TRBV9 and J is TRBJ2-7; D is possibly TRBD2 (5 bases). Germline CDR1 SGDLS, CDR2 YYNGEE. The CDR3 runs 14 residues. Trimming removed 3 bases from V and 3 bases from J, with 13 bases in between. CDR3 loop: CASSAAGHDYEQYF. DNA of the CDR3: TGTGCCAGCAGCGCGGCGGGCCACGACTACGAGCAGTACTTC.

This clonotype was seen only a few times. The chain joins TRBV6-1 to TRBJ2-1; 11 positions agree with TRBD2. The CDR3 has 16 amino acids. The V segment lost 4 bases and the J segment 1 base; nucleotides outside the gene matches: 3. The germline gives CDR1 MNHNS, CDR2 SASEGT. The CDR3 region has the DNA TGTGCCAGCAGTGTCAGACTAGCGGGGTCCTACAATGAGCAGTTCTTC. Residues: CASSVRLAGSYNEQFF.

Concerning this clonotype itself: It is likely a read error, because the conserved phenylalanine at the end of the CDR3 is missing. The genes are TRBV5-8 and TRBJ1-5; D not resolved. This CDR3 contains 17 residues. Trimming pared 0 bases from V and 0 bases from J, leaving 13 bases between. Per the germline V gene, CDR1 is SGHTS and CDR2 is YDEGEE. This CDR3 reads CASSLERGGYSNQPQHL. The CDR3 nucleotides read TGTGCCAGCAGCTTGGAAAGAGGCGGATATAGCAATCAGCCCCAGCATCTT.

This clonotype has ten or more counts. The chain combines TRBV3-1 with TRBJ1-1; D uncertain. The CDR3 extends over 13 amino acids. Germline V gives CDR1 LGHDT, CDR2 YNNKEL (reference sequence). The V end was cut by 1 base, the J end by 7 bases, with 10 bases between. CDR3 sequence (DNA): TGTGCCAGCAGCCAAGGAAGAGGGATTGAAGCTTTCTTT. This translates into CASSQGRGIEAFF.

This clonotype was seen a few times. The chain employs TRBV7-9 and TRBJ1-1, with 9 positions matching TRBD1. The J segment lost 6 bases and the V segment lost 5 bases, leaving 13 bases of the junction unmatched. CDR1 is SEHNR, CDR2 FQNEAQ, per germline (reference sequence). The CDR3 totals 16 residues. This chain's CDR3 is CASSPPWTGENAEAFF. The CDR3 DNA is TGTGCCAGCAGCCCTCCCTGGACAGGGGAGAATGCTGAAGCTTTCTTT.

In the case of this clonotype: One base away lies a much larger clone, so this may be a sequencing read error. The genes are TRBV2 and TRBJ1-1; TRBD1 aligns across 12 bases. Germline-derived CDR1 and CDR2 are SNHLY and FYNNEI. After removal of 7 bases from V and 5 bases from J, the junction contained 8 bases not matched to a gene. This CDR3 spans 15 amino acids. The CDR3 nucleotides read TGTGCCAGCATGGGGGACAGGGGGCGTGGAACTGAAGCTTTCTTT. Protein sequence: CASMGDRGRGTEAFF.

The table lists this clonotype with many counts. The V and J genes are TRBV27 and TRBJ2-3; 8 bases fit TRBD2. The CDR3 covers 15 residues. Germline V gene data show CDR1 as MNHEY and CDR2 as SMNVEV (reference sequence). The trim removed 7 bases at V and 0 bases at J, leaving 6 bases unmatched. The CDR3 sequence: CASKRGPSSTDTQYF. In nucleotides, the CDR3 is TGTGCCAGCAAGCGGGGGCCCTCTAGCACAGATACGCAGTATTTT.

This clonotype has only a few counts. This sequence joins TRBV27 and TRBJ1-1; tentative D call: TRBD1 (5 bases). Germline CDR1 reads MNHEY; CDR2 reads SMNVEV (reference sequence). Trimming cost V 8 bases and J 4 bases, with 14 bases left between them. The CDR3 loop spans 13 amino acids. The CDR3 DNA is TGTGCCAGCGGGCCTCAGGGATTCACTGAAGCTTTCTTT. It yields the protein CASGPQGFTEAFF.

This clonotype was seen many times. The rearrangement uses TRBV12-3 or TRBV12-4 and TRBJ2-1; D call uncertain. This CDR3 region has 15 residues. The V gene lost 5 bases and the J gene lost 6 bases, with 17 bases spanning the gap. The CDR3 DNA is TGTGCCAGCAGTCCCCGCACGTCGCCGATCAATGAGCAGTTCTTC. This translates into CASSPRTSPINEQFF.